This TCR beta chain was obtained from a study of a mutant IDH1 vaccine in newly diagnosed glioma. Study summary: Sex among treated patients split around 60% male, roughly 40% female; mean age was roughly 40 years. Earlier therapy was either radiotherapy, temozolomide, or both, and most got both.

The CDR3 sequence is 14 residues long. After removal of 4 bases from V and 4 bases from J, the junction contained 5 bases not matched to a gene. Looked up from germline, CDR1 is MDHEN and CDR2 is SYDVKM. Produced via immunoSEQ multiplex PCR; TCRdb's table is partial and in-frame only. The sample includes 50,000 or so clones, roughly 89% of them seen just once. Whole-study results and caveats: Apparently, pseudoprogression bore no relation to changes among the top peripheral T cell clonotypes.

On this clone: Its target is unknown.

Time point specified: baseline, week 1 (first vaccination visit). Treatment defined: pre-vaccination baseline after standard-of-care therapy. This specimen consisted of PBMCs, obtained from a glioma patient treated with radiotherapy, temozolomide or both. This receptor was identified in a man aged 40-50 years with glioma. The rearrangement joins TRBV28 to TRBJ1-1, with 8 nucleotides matching TRBD1. Here the CDR3 reads CASSSGGQITEAFF. The CDR3 coding sequence is TGTGCCAGCAGTTCAGGGGGCCAAATCACTGAAGCTTTCTTT.